This note documents a single T cell receptor beta chain sequence. One end of the junction does not line up with germline, which may come from a read error. Some clones are missing from TCRdb's copy, which holds only in-frame ones; the method was immunoSEQ multiplex PCR. The sample consists of some 96,000 clones, roughly 95% of them appearing once. Germline V gene sequence: CDR1 SNHLY, CDR2 FYNNEI. The CDR3 spans 13 residues. The sample originates from a study of technical replicates of blood from a handful of donors. The receptor's source is a human donor in good health. V is TRBV2 and J is TRBJ2-5; the D gene is possibly TRBD2 (6 bases). The specimen sequenced was T cells isolated from PBMCs. DNA of the CDR3: TGTGCCAGCAGAGCTAGCGCCCAAGGGACCCAGTACTTC. Its protein product is CASRASAQGTQYF.